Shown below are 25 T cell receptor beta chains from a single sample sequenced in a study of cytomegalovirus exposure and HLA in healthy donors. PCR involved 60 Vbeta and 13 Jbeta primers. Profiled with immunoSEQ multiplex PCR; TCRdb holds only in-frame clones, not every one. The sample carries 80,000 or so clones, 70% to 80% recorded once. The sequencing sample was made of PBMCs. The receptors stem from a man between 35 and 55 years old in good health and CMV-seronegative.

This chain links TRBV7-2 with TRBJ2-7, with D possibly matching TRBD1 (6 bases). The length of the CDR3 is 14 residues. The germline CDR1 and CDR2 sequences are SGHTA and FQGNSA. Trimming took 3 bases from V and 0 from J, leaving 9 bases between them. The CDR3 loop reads CASSLGHSSYEQYF. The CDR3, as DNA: TGTGCCAGCAGCTTGGGACACAGCTCCTACGAGCAGTACTTC.

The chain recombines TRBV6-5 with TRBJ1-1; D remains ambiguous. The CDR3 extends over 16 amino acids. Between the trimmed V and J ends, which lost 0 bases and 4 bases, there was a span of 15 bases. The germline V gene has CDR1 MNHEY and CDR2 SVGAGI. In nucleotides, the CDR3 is TGTGCCAGCAGTTACTCGATTCTCCGGGTAGGCACTGAAGCTTTCTTT. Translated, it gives CASSYSILRVGTEAFF.

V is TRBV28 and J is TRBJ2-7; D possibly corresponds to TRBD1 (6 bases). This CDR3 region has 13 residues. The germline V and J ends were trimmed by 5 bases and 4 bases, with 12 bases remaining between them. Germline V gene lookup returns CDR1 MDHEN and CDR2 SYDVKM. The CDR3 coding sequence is TGTGCCAGCAGTCTCCTACAGGGATACGAGCAGTACTTC. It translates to CASSLLQGYEQYF.

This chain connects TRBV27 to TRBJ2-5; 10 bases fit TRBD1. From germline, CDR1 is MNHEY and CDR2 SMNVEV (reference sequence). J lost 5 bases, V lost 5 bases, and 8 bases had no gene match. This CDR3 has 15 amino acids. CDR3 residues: CASSHRDRGWETQYF. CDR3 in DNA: TGTGCCAGCAGTCATCGGGACAGGGGTTGGGAGACCCAGTACTTC.

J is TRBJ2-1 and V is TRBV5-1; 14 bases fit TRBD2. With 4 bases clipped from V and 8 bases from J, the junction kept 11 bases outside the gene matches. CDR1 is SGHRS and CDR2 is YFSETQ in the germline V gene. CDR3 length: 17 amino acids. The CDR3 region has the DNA TGCGCCAGCAGCCCGTTGGGGGGGACTAGCGGGGGTGATGAGCAGTTCTTC. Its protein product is CASSPLGGTSGGDEQFF.

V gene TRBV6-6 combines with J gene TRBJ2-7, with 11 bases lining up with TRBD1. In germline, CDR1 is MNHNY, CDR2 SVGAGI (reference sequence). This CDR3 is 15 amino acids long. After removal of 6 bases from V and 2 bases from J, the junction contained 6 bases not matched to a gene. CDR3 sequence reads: CASRPGTGGAYEQYF. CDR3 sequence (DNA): TGTGCCAGCAGACCGGGGACAGGGGGGGCCTACGAGCAGTACTTC.

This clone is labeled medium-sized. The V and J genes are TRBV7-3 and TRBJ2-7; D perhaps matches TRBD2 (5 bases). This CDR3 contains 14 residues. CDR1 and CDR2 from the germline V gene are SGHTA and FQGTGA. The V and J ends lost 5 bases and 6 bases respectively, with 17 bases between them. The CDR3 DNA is TGTGCCAGCAGCACGAGGGCGCTTGAAGGCGAGCAGTACTTC. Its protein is CASSTRALEGEQYF.

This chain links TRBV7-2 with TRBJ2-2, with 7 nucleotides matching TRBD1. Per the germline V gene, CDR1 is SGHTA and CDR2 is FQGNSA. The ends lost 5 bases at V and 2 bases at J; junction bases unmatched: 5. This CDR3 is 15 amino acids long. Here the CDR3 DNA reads TGTGCCAGCAGCACAGGGGCCCTAAACACCGGGGAGCTGTTTTTT. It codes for CASSTGALNTGELFF.

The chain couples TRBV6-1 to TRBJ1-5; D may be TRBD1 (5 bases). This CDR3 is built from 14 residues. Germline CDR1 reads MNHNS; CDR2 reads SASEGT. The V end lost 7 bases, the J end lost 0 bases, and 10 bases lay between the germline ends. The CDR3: CASNYRNSNQPQHF. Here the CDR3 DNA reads TGTGCCAGCAATTACAGGAATAGCAATCAGCCCCAGCATTTT.

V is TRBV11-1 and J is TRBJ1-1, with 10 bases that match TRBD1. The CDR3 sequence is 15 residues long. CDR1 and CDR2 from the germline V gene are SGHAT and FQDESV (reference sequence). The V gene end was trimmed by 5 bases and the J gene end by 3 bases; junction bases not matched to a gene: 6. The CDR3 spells CASSTPTGGYTEAFF. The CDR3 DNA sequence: TGTGCCAGCAGCACTCCGACAGGGGGCTACACTGAAGCTTTCTTT.

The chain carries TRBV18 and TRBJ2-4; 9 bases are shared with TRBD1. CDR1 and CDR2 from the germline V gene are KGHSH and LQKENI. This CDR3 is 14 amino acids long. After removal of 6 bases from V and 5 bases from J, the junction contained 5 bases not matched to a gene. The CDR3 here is CASSTTGGENIQYF. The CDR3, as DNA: TGTGCCAGCTCCACGACAGGGGGAGAAAACATTCAGTACTTC.

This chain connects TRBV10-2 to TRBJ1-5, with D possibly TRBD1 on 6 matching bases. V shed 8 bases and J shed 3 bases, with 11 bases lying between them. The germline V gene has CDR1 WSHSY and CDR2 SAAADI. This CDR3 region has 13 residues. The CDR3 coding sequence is TGCGCCAGCCGTGGGGGGCCCAATCAGCCCCAGCATTTT. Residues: CASRGGPNQPQHF.

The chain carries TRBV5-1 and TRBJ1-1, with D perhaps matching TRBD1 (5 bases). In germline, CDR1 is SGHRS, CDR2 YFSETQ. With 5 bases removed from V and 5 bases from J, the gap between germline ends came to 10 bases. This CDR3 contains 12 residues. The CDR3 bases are TGCGCCAGCAGGTGGGGCCTTACTGAAGCTTTCTTT. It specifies CASRWGLTEAFF.

DNA of the CDR3: TGTGCCACCAGCAGACGGGGTAGCCGGAACACTGAAGCTTTCTTT. It codes for CATSRRGSRNTEAFF. The chain joins TRBV15 to TRBJ1-1, with D hard to call. V lost 2 bases and J lost 1, with 11 bases in between. Germline V gene data show CDR1 as LNHNV and CDR2 as YYDKDF (reference sequence). The CDR3 sequence is 15 residues long.

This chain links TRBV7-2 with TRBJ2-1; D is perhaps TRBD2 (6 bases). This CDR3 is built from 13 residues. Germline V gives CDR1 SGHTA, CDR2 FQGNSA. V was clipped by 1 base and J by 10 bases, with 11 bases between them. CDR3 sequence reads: CASSLGVLAEQFF. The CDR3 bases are TGTGCCAGCAGCTTAGGAGTTCTAGCGGAGCAGTTCTTC.

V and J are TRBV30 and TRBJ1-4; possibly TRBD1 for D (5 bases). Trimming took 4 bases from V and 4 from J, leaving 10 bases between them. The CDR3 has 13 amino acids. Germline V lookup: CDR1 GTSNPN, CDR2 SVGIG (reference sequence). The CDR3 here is CAWKSRDNEKLFF. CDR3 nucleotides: TGTGCCTGGAAATCCAGGGATAATGAAAAACTGTTTTTT.

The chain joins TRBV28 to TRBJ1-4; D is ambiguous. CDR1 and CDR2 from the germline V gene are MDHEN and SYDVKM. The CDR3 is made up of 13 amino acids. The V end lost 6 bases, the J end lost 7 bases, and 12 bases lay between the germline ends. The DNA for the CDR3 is TGTGCCAGCAGGCGGGAGGGTTCTGAAAAACTGTTTTTT. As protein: CASRREGSEKLFF.

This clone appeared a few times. In DNA form, the CDR3 reads TGTGCCAGCAGTCGACAGGGGGCTGGCACTGAAGCTTTCTTT. Its translation is CASSRQGAGTEAFF. The V and J genes are TRBV9 and TRBJ1-1; TRBD1 agrees at 10 bases. Per germline, CDR1 SGDLS and CDR2 YYNGEE. The CDR3 extends over 14 amino acids. V gave up 5 bases and J gave up 4 bases; unmatched junction bases: 5.

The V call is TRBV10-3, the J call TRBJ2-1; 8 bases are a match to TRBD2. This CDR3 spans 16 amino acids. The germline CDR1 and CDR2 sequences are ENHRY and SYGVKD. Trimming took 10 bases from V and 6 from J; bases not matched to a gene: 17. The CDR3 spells CATLQRGGRYSNEQFF. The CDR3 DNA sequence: TGTGCCACCCTCCAACGGGGGGGGCGGTACTCCAATGAGCAGTTCTTC.

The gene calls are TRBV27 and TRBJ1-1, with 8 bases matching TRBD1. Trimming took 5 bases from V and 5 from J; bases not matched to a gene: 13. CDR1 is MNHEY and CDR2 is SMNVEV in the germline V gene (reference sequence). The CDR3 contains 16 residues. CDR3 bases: TGTGCCAGCAGTGGGAAGGACAGGGCCTCGAGGACTGAAGCTTTCTTT. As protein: CASSGKDRASRTEAFF.

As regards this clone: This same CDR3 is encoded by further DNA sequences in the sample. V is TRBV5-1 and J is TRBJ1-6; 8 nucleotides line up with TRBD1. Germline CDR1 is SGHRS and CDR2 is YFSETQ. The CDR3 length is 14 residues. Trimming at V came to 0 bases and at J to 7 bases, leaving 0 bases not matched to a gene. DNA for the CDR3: TGCGCCAGCAGCTTGGGACAGGGGAATTCACCCCTCCACTTT. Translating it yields CASSLGQGNSPLHF.

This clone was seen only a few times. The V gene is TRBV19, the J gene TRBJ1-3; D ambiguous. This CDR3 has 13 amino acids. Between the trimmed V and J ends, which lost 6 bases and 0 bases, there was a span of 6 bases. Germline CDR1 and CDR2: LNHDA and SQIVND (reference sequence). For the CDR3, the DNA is TGTGCCAGTAGGTTCGGCTCTGGAAACACCATATATTTT. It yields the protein CASRFGSGNTIYF.

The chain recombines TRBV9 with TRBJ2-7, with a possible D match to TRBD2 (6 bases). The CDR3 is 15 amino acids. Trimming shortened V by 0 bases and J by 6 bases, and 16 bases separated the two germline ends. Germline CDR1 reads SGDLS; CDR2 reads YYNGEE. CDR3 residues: CASSVAGTPASEQYF. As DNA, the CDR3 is TGTGCCAGCAGCGTAGCAGGGACTCCGGCCTCCGAGCAGTACTTC.

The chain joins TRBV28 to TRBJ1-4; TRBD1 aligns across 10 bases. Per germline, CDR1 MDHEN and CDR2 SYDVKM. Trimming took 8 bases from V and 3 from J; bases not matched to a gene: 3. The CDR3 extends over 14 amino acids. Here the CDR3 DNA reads TGTGCCAGCCAGGGGACAGGGGCTAATGAAAAACTGTTTTTT. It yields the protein CASQGTGANEKLFF.

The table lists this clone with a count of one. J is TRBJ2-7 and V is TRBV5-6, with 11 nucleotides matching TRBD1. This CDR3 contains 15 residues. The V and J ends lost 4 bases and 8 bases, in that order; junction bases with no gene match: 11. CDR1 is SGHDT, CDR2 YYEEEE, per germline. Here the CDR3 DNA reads TGTGCCAGCAGCGGACAGGGGGCGCGAAGTTGGAAGCAGTACTTC. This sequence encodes CASSGQGARSWKQYF.